This T cell receptor (beta chain) is drawn from a study of blood T cells in healthy people across ages. Overall study results and limits: A greater number of naive CD4+ cells and higher diversity distinguished long-lived donors from aged donors.

Germline CDR1 and CDR2: SEHNR and FQNEAQ (reference sequence). The ends were cut back, 0 bases at V and 9 bases at J, with 15 bases in the middle. The CDR3 runs to 15 residues. A minimum of 5 micrograms of total RNA was extracted per sample. As concerns this clonotype: Its matching antigen is unknown.

A second roughly 7 to 11 cycle PCR used barcoded and J-beta primers. TCRdb re-derived calls from the 5' RACE reads in MiXCR, one entry per CDR3 protein. The table lists 800,000 to 1,300,000 distinct CDR3 sequences, about 25% of them singletons. This same sample was also taken into another study, of T cells of mothers and their children. That study adds: Five to seven children and their three healthy Caucasian mothers were the donors. Sample barcodes and 2-4 random nucleotides came from the second PCR's M1S primer.

Source material: blood. The sequence derives from a girl aged 2 to 10 in good health. The chain recombines TRBV7-9 with TRBJ2-4, with TRBD2 as a possible D gene (6 bases). The CDR3 nucleotides are TGTGCCAGCAGCTTAGCGCTGGACGGAGGGATCATTCAGTACTTC. This gives the protein CASSLALDGGIIQYF. The variable domain in full, with the rest retrieved from reference TRBV7-9 and TRBJ2-4, is DTGVSQNPRHKITKRGQNVTFRCDPISEHNRLYWYRQTLGQGPEFLTYFQNEAQLEKSRLLSDRFSAERPKGSFSTLEIQRTEQGDSAMYLCASSLALDGGIIQYFGAGTRLSVL.